The source of this T cell receptor (beta chain) is a study of T cells in narcolepsy. Study-level points and caveats: Same-patient CSF and blood CD4+ T cell clonotypes included HCRT-specific and TRIB2-specific autoreactive ones.

Germline V gene lookup returns CDR1 SGHDT and CDR2 YYEEEE. CDR3 length equals 14 residues. Trimming stripped 3 bases from V and 3 bases from J, with 9 bases between. As for this clone: Its antigen is not known.

Profiling relied on immunoSEQ multiplex PCR, and the TCRdb table lists in-frame clones only, not all of them. The sample consists of 30,000 to 45,000 clones, over 75% of them appearing once. The TCR originated in a human donor with narcolepsy. This chain connects TRBV5-6 to TRBJ2-2; no clear D. The specimen sequenced was CD45RA- memory CD4+ T cells from PBMCs. DNA for the CDR3: TGTGCCAGCAGCTGGCAACTTGACACCGGGGAGCTGTTTTTT. It translates to CASSWQLDTGELFF.